The clone carrying this TCR beta chain was recorded once. Antigen unknown. The data were obtained in a study of shared clonotypes between healthy human individuals. Clones were read by immunoSEQ multiplex PCR, and TCRdb kept only the in-frame ones, dropping some. The sample has approximately 1.5 million clones, 98% seen once. This CDR3 is built from 15 residues. V lost 5 bases to trimming and J lost 8 bases; unmatched junction nucleotides: 9. Germline V lookup: CDR1 SEHNR, CDR2 FQNEAQ (reference sequence). Findings and limits, study-wide: A handful of donors held about 5% of naive CD4 clonotypes in common.

The specimen was naive CD4+ T cells sorted from blood. The subset here: CD45RA+ positively selected. The sequence derives from a man aged 25 to 40 in good health. The chain uses TRBV7-9 and TRBJ2-1; 10 nucleotides align to TRBD2. DNA of the CDR3: TGTGCCAGCAGCCCCCCTAGCGGGAGTCCCGATGAGCAGTTCTTC. Its translation is CASSPPSGSPDEQFF.